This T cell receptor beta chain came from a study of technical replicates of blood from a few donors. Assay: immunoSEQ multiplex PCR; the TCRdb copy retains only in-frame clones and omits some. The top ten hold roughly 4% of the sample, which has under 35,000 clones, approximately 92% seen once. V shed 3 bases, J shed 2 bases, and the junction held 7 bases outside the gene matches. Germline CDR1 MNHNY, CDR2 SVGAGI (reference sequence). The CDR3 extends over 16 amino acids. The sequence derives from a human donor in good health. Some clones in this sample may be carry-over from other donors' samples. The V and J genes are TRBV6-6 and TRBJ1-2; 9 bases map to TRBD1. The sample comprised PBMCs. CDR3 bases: TGTGCCAGCAGTTATACCGGGACAGGGTACAACTATGGCTACACCTTC. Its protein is CASSYTGTGYNYGYTF.